The 24 T cell receptor beta chains listed next were all sequenced from one sample in a study of beta chain features in type 1 diabetes. Of the isolated RNA, all was reverse transcribed, and so the sequenced material was expressed TCRB transcripts. The method was immunoSEQ multiplex PCR; TCRdb's version includes in-frame clones alone and lacks a portion of them. The repertoire holds nearly 250,000 clones, with 68% as singletons. Sequencing was performed on naive CD4+ T cells from blood. These receptors all stem from a man aged 25 to 40 in good health.

The gene calls are TRBV27 and TRBJ2-1; D is tentatively TRBD1 or TRBD2 (7 bases each). This CDR3 region has 14 residues. V was cut by 8 bases and J by 0 bases, with 11 bases left in between. Germline V CDR1 and CDR2: MNHEY, SMNVEV (reference sequence). CDR3 protein: CASGRDSSYNEQFF. In nucleotides, the CDR3 is TGTGCCAGCGGGAGGGACAGCTCCTACAATGAGCAGTTCTTC.

This clone has more than one count but fewer than ten. The V gene is TRBV5-1, the J gene TRBJ2-5; D may match TRBD1 or TRBD2 (5 bases each). The CDR3 contains 16 residues. V shed 0 bases and J shed 4 bases, with 16 bases lying between them. From germline, CDR1 is SGHRS and CDR2 YFSETQ. In nucleotides, the CDR3 is TGCGCCAGCAGCTTGGCCCCGGGACCCGTGGGAGAGACCCAGTACTTC. It encodes CASSLAPGPVGETQYF.

The chain uses TRBV15 and TRBJ1-6, with 7 bases aligning to TRBD1. This CDR3 comprises 15 residues. The V segment lost 0 bases and the J segment 10 bases; nucleotides outside the gene matches: 6. Germline loops: CDR1 LNHNV, CDR2 YYDKDF (reference sequence). This chain's CDR3 is CATSREGDRGSPLHF. The DNA for the CDR3 is TGTGCCACCAGCAGAGAAGGGGACAGAGGATCACCCCTCCACTTT.

The chain is built from TRBV4-1 and TRBJ2-5, with TRBD2 as a possible D gene (6 bases). With 2 bases removed from V and 3 bases from J, the gap between germline ends came to 13 bases. The CDR3 is 15 amino acids. Germline CDR1 and CDR2: MGHRA and YSYEKL. The CDR3 sequence: CASSQPGLAKETQYF. DNA of the CDR3: TGCGCCAGCAGCCAACCGGGACTGGCGAAAGAGACCCAGTACTTC.

This clone was counted a single time. J is TRBJ1-1 and V is TRBV30, with D uncertain. The CDR3 is 10 residues long. Trimming cost V 2 bases and J 7 bases, with 5 bases left between them. CDR1 is GTSNPN, CDR2 SVGIG, per germline (reference sequence). The CDR3 is CAWSQNEAFF. The CDR3 region has the DNA TGTGCCTGGAGTCAAAATGAAGCTTTCTTT.

V gene TRBV15 combines with J gene TRBJ2-1; D gene ambiguous. CDR3 size: 12 residues. The germline V gene has CDR1 LNHNV and CDR2 YYDKDF (reference sequence). Trimming took off 3 bases at V and 4 bases at J, with 4 bases between the two ends. CDR3 region: CATSSRYNEQFF. The DNA of the CDR3 is TGTGCCACCAGCAGTAGGTACAATGAGCAGTTCTTC.

The rearrangement links TRBV29-1 to TRBJ2-6; a possible D gene is TRBD1 (5 bases). Germline V gene data show CDR1 as SQVTM and CDR2 as ANQGSEA. This CDR3 is 17 amino acids long. Trimming stripped 2 bases from V and 0 bases from J, with 14 bases between. CDR3 bases: TGCAGCGTTGAATCTCGTCAGGGTCGCTCTGGGGCCAACGTCCTGACTTTC. Encoded protein: CSVESRQGRSGANVLTF.

This clone was recorded a few times. J is TRBJ2-3 and V is TRBV7-2; D is possibly TRBD2 (6 bases). Germline lookup yields CDR1 SGHTA and CDR2 FQGNSA. V lost 0 bases, J lost 2 bases, and 12 bases lay in between. This CDR3 contains 16 residues. The DNA for the CDR3 is TGTGCCAGCAGCTTAGCCGCGCGGGGCGACACAGATACGCAGTATTTT. Its translation: CASSLAARGDTDTQYF.

The J gene is TRBJ2-7, the V gene TRBV11-2, with TRBD2 matching 7 bases. CDR1 and CDR2 from the germline V gene are SGHAT and FQNNGV. The CDR3 is 14 amino acids. Trimming cost V 3 bases and J 3 bases; bases outside gene matches: 5. The CDR3 loop reads CASSFGRAIYEQYF. CDR3 DNA: TGTGCCAGCAGCTTTGGGAGGGCGATCTACGAGCAGTACTTC.

V is TRBV11-2 and J is TRBJ1-6; no firm D call. The CDR3 has 11 amino acids. Germline CDR1 is SGHAT and CDR2 is FQNNGV. The V end lost 4 bases, the J end lost 13 bases, and 8 bases lay between the germline ends. CDR3 region: CASSSPRPLHF. The CDR3 coding sequence is TGTGCCAGCAGCTCCCCCAGGCCCCTCCACTTT.

There are a few counts of this clone. J is TRBJ2-1 and V is TRBV30; no clear D gene. The length of the CDR3 is 13 residues. CDR1 is GTSNPN and CDR2 is SVGIG in the germline V gene (reference sequence). The V and J ends lost 0 bases and 3 bases respectively, with 6 bases between them. The CDR3 bases are TGTGCCTGGAGTGTTTGGGGCTACAATGAGCAGTTCTTC. Translation: CAWSVWGYNEQFF.

This clone came up once. The V call is TRBV25-1, the J call TRBJ2-1; D might be TRBD2 (5 bases). V gave up 6 bases and J gave up 7 bases, with 7 bases separating them. Germline assignment: CDR1 MGHDK and CDR2 SYGVNS. CDR3 size: 11 residues. CDR3 region: CASSPGNEQFF. The CDR3 nucleotides are TGTGCCAGCAGCCCGGGAAATGAGCAGTTCTTC.

The V gene is TRBV6-6, the J gene TRBJ2-3; weak D call: TRBD2 (5 bases). The germline gives CDR1 MNHNY, CDR2 SVGAGI (reference sequence). The V end lost 6 bases, the J end lost 2 bases, and 9 bases lay between the germline ends. The CDR3 covers 13 residues. CDR3 sequence (DNA): TGTGCCAGCAGCCGTAGCGACACAGATACGCAGTATTTT. Encoded protein: CASSRSDTDTQYF.

V is TRBV2 and J is TRBJ1-2; tentatively, D is TRBD1 (6 bases). Trimming removed 7 bases at V and 7 bases at J, with 10 bases between. CDR1 is SNHLY, CDR2 FYNNEI, per germline. This CDR3 is built from 11 residues. CDR3 nucleotide sequence: TGTGCCAGCACGGGGGCGGCTGGCTACACCTTC. It encodes CASTGAAGYTF.

This clone showed up just a few times. The chain joins TRBV29-1 to TRBJ2-1; 8 bases line up with TRBD1. Trimming removed 7 bases from V and 2 bases from J; junction bases left unmatched: 4. Germline loops: CDR1 SQVTM, CDR2 ANQGSEA. This CDR3 contains 13 residues. CDR3 sequence (DNA): TGCAGCGGCGGACAGGGCCCCTACAATGAGCAGTTCTTC. It yields the protein CSGGQGPYNEQFF.

The chain has TRBV10-2 and TRBJ1-1; no reliable D call. The CDR3 is 11 residues long. V gave up 6 bases and J gave up 5 bases, with 7 bases separating them. Per the germline V gene, CDR1 is WSHSY and CDR2 is SAAADI. CDR3 nucleotides: TGCGCCAGCAGAGACGGAACTGAAGCTTTCTTT. Its protein product is CASRDGTEAFF.

Comment on this clone: The germline gene is not matched at one end of the junction; a read error may be the cause. The CDR3, as DNA: TGCGCCAGCAGCCAATCGCCCGACCGGTCGTTAGCCAACGTCCTGACTTTC. This gives the protein CASSQSPDRSLANVLTF. The chain links TRBV23-1 to TRBJ2-6; D uncertain. TRBV23-1 falls under the ORF class, with uncertain function. The CDR3 runs to 17 residues.

This clone was seen a handful of times. This rearrangement joins TRBV10-3 to TRBJ2-2, with 8 bases lining up with TRBD2. This CDR3 is 15 amino acids long. The ends lost 1 base at V and 5 bases at J; junction bases unmatched: 3. The germline V gene encodes CDR1 ENHRY and CDR2 SYGVKD. The CDR3 nucleotides read TGTGCCATCAGTGAGTTTGCGGGAGGAACCGGGGAGCTGTTTTTT. Translating it yields CAISEFAGGTGELFF.

The chain couples TRBV9 to TRBJ2-5; the D gene is possibly TRBD2 (6 bases). The CDR3 length is 14 residues. V lost 0 bases, J lost 6 bases, and 12 bases lay in between. The germline CDR1 and CDR2 sequences are SGDLS and YYNGEE. The CDR3 here is CASSVEPGGKTQYF. The CDR3 DNA sequence: TGTGCCAGCAGCGTAGAGCCCGGAGGGAAGACCCAGTACTTC.

The J gene is TRBJ2-7, the V gene TRBV15; 11 bases map to TRBD1. The V gene's germline CDR1 is LNHNV and CDR2 YYDKDF (reference sequence). The CDR3 totals 13 residues. The J segment lost 7 bases and the V segment lost 7 bases, leaving 6 bases of the junction unmatched. The CDR3 coding sequence is TGTGCCACCACCGGACAGGGGGCGGGAGAGCAGTACTTC. Its protein is CATTGQGAGEQYF. Supplemented by reference TRBV15 and TRBJ2-7, the full variable domain reads DAMVIQNPRYQVTQFGKPVTLSCSQTLNHNVMYWYQQKSSQAPKLLFHYYDKDFNNEADTPDNFQSRRPNTSFCFLDIRSPGLGDTAMYLCATTGQGAGEQYFGPGTRLTVT.

The genes are TRBV30 and TRBJ2-7, with 8 bases identical to TRBD2. Trimming took 0 bases from V and 2 from J; bases not matched to a gene: 3. The germline V gene has CDR1 GTSNPN and CDR2 SVGIG (reference sequence). This CDR3 is 14 amino acids long. The chain's CDR3 is CAWSVTSGPYEQYF. The CDR3 bases are TGTGCCTGGAGTGTAACTAGCGGACCCTACGAGCAGTACTTC.

A few counts support this clone. The V call is TRBV10-3, the J call TRBJ1-2; D is unclear. In germline, CDR1 is ENHRY, CDR2 SYGVKD. Trimming stripped 3 bases from V and 0 bases from J, with 8 bases between. This CDR3 spans 14 amino acids. For the CDR3, the DNA is TGTGCCATCAGTGACACAGAAACTAACTATGGCTACACCTTC. Its protein product is CAISDTETNYGYTF.

This clone was counted a few times. The chain carries TRBV14 and TRBJ2-1; possible D gene TRBD1, 6 bases. From germline, CDR1 is SGHDN and CDR2 FVKESK. The CDR3 is 14 residues long. With 1 base removed from V and 3 bases from J, the gap between germline ends came to 7 bases. CDR3 protein: CASSQATGYNEQFF. The CDR3 coding sequence is TGTGCCAGCAGCCAAGCGACAGGCTACAATGAGCAGTTCTTC.

The chain links TRBV30 to TRBJ1-2, with a weak D call TRBD1 (5 bases). V gave up 1 base and J gave up 7 bases, with 13 bases separating them. Germline loops: CDR1 GTSNPN, CDR2 SVGIG (reference sequence). This CDR3 region has 13 residues. CDR3 region: CAWSGPGKGGYTF. DNA for the CDR3: TGTGCCTGGAGTGGGCCAGGGAAGGGTGGCTACACCTTC.